These T cell receptor beta chains were read from a single sample in a study of blood T cell repertoires in COVID-19. Repertoires were generated with immunoSEQ multiplex PCR, while TCRdb's copy carries only in-frame clones and drops some. The table shows 70,000 or so clones, with about 73% occurring only once. The specimen was peripheral blood. Receptors originate from a woman in her 70s with acute or convalescent COVID-19. Both conserved end residues are part of each CDR3. D genes are given only for firm matches. Not every row has a clone size; where given, it reads once, few, many or a size class.

TRBJ1-3 | TRBD1 | TRBV7-2 | - | CASTLDRARAGNTIYF | TGTGCCAGCACCCTTGACAGGGCTCGGGCTGGAAACACCATATATTTT
TRBJ2-1 | TRBD2 | TRBV18 | - | CASSPGGGANEQFF | TGTGCCAGCTCACCAGGCGGGGGGGCGAATGAGCAGTTCTTC
TRBJ2-1 | TRBD2 | TRBV5-1 | - | CASRTSGNNEQFF | TGCGCCAGCAGGACTAGCGGGAACAATGAGCAGTTCTTC
TRBJ1-6 | - | TRBV2 | - | CASGGDQGRNNSPLHF | TGTGCCAGCGGAGGGGATCAGGGACGGAATAATTCACCCCTCCACTTT
TRBJ1-4 | TRBD1 | TRBV2 | - | CASSVSQGLGEKLFF | TGTGCCAGCAGCGTATCACAGGGGTTAGGCGAAAAACTGTTTTTT
TRBJ2-7 | - | TRBV27 | - | CASSSKRQFNEQYF | TGTGCCAGCAGTTCCAAGCGACAGTTTAACGAGCAGTACTTC
TRBJ2-5 | - | TRBV3-1/TRBV3-2 | - | CASSQEGGTGSYQETQYF | TGTGCCAGCAGCCAAGAAGGGGGAACAGGGAGTTACCAAGAGACCCAGTACTTC
TRBJ1-5 | - | TRBV7-9 | - | CASSPRGSNQPQHF | TGTGCCAGCAGCCCTCGGGGGAGCAATCAGCCCCAGCATTTT
TRBJ1-1 | - | TRBV11-1 | - | CASSLIQGGTTEAFF | TGTGCCAGCAGCCTCATACAGGGTGGGACCACTGAAGCTTTCTTT
TRBJ1-1 | - | TRBV30 | - | CAWSSWGGMNTEAFF | TGTGCCTGGAGCTCATGGGGGGGAATGAACACTGAAGCTTTCTTT
TRBJ2-3 | - | TRBV7-2 | - | CASSLDGISGWDTDTQYF | TGTGCCAGCAGCTTAGACGGTATTTCGGGGTGGGACACAGATACGCAGTATTTT
TRBJ2-1 | TRBD2 | TRBV9 | few | CASSGLAENNEQFF | TGTGCCAGCAGCGGACTAGCGGAAAACAATGAGCAGTTCTTC
TRBJ1-5 | - | TRBV7-8 | - | CASSPLEGRNNQPQHF | TGTGCCAGCAGCCCGCTGGAGGGGAGGAACAATCAGCCCCAGCATTTT
TRBJ1-2 | - | TRBV5-1 | - | CASSLAVHDYNYGYTF | TGCGCCAGCAGCTTGGCCGTCCACGACTACAACTATGGCTACACCTTC
TRBJ1-5 | TRBD1 | TRBV29-1 | many | CSAAMGQGDQPQHF | TGCAGCGCTGCTATGGGACAGGGGGATCAGCCCCAGCATTTT
TRBJ2-7 | TRBD1 | TRBV5-1 | once | CASSFLTGVGYEQYF | TGCGCCAGCAGCTTTCTAACAGGGGTCGGCTACGAGCAGTACTTC
TRBJ2-1 | TRBD2 | TRBV19 | - | CASLRRSSGGTLNPYNEQFF | TGTGCCAGTCTTCGCCGCTCTAGCGGGGGGACTTTGAACCCCTACAATGAGCAGTTCTTC
TRBJ2-7 | TRBD2 | TRBV6-6 | - | CASSYMGTSGSGEQYF | TGTGCCAGCAGTTACATGGGGACTAGCGGGAGTGGGGAGCAGTACTTC
TRBJ1-1 | - | TRBV1 | - | CTSSRRQGANTEAFF | TGCACCAGCAGCCGCCGACAGGGGGCGAACACTGAAGCTTTCTTT
TRBJ2-7 | TRBD1 | TRBV11-1 | - | CASRPRQGIYEQYF | TGTGCCAGCAGACCAAGACAGGGGATCTACGAGCAGTACTTC
TRBJ1-6 | TRBD1 | TRBV6-5 | - | CASSPDRADNSPLHF | TGTGCCAGCAGTCCGGACAGGGCCGATAATTCACCCCTCCACTTT
TRBJ1-2 | - | TRBV6-5 | - | CATRLINYGYTF | TGTGCCACCAGACTGATTAACTATGGCTACACCTTC
TRBJ2-5 | TRBD2 | TRBV7-2 | - | CASSPSSGSRETQYF | TGTGCCAGCAGCCCATCCAGCGGGAGTAGGGAGACCCAGTACTTC
TRBJ1-6 | TRBD1 | TRBV27 | - | CASRLSARGHSPLHF | TGTGCCAGCAGGTTATCGGCCAGGGGGCATTCACCCCTCCACTTT
TRBJ2-5 | TRBD2 | TRBV18 | - | CASSPLGREETQYF | TGTGCCAGCTCACCGCTAGGGAGGGAAGAGACCCAGTACTTC
TRBJ2-1 | - | TRBV6-5 | - | CASSYSGTPPYNEQFF | TGTGCCAGCAGTTACTCGGGGACACCTCCCTACAATGAGCAGTTCTTC
TRBJ1-2 | TRBD1 | TRBV29-1 | few | CSVESLTGGNYYGYTF | TGCAGCGTTGAAAGTCTGACAGGGGGGAATTATTATGGCTACACCTTC
TRBJ2-1 | - | TRBV2 | - | CASSEVSLLNEQFF | TGTGCCAGCAGTGAAGTTTCACTCCTCAATGAGCAGTTCTTC
TRBJ1-1 | TRBD1 | TRBV7-6 | - | CASSLGTGNTEAFF | TGTGCCAGCAGCTTGGGGACAGGGAACACTGAAGCTTTCTTT
TRBJ1-3 | TRBD1 | TRBV7-2 | - | CASSPYGGDRGKSTIYF | TGTGCCAGCAGCCCCTATGGGGGGGACAGGGGCAAGAGCACCATATATTTT
TRBJ2-6 | - | TRBV5-1 | - | CASSLDSPSGANVLTF | TGCGCCAGCAGCTTGGACAGTCCCTCTGGGGCCAACGTCCTGACTTTC
TRBJ1-4 | - | TRBV19 | - | CASRVRGSNEKLFF | TGTGCCAGTAGAGTAAGGGGTTCTAATGAAAAACTGTTTTTT
TRBJ1-1 | - | TRBV6-5 | - | CASRPTGLNTEAFF | TGTGCCAGCAGGCCTACAGGTTTGAACACTGAAGCTTTCTTT
TRBJ2-7 | - | TRBV6-2/TRBV6-3 | - | CASSFGLYEQYF | TGTGCCAGCAGTTTCGGACTATACGAGCAGTACTTC
TRBJ1-5 | TRBD1 | TRBV3-1/TRBV3-2 | - | CASSQGQGIQPQHF | TGTGCCAGCAGCCAAGGACAGGGGATACAGCCCCAGCATTTT
TRBJ1-2 | - | TRBV6-5 | - | CASRQAGAKNGYTF | TGTGCCAGCAGACAGGCGGGGGCCAAAAATGGCTACACCTTC
TRBJ2-1 | TRBD2 | TRBV3-1/TRBV3-2 | once | CASSPSGRVDEQFF | TGTGCCAGCAGCCCGAGCGGGAGAGTCGATGAGCAGTTCTTC
TRBJ2-7 | - | TRBV4-1 | - | CASSQEDTAYEQYF | TGCGCCAGCAGCCAAGAGGACACCGCCTACGAGCAGTACTTC
TRBJ1-3 | - | TRBV11-2 | - | CASSLVEGAGNTIYF | TGTGCCAGCAGCTTAGTCGAGGGGGCTGGAAACACCATATATTTT
TRBJ1-6 | - | TRBV3-1/TRBV3-2 | - | CASSQGGSDSPLHF | TGTGCCAGCAGCCAAGGAGGTAGCGATTCACCCCTCCACTTT
TRBJ2-7 | - | TRBV28 | - | CASRGWIQDDEQYF | TGTGCCAGCAGGGGTTGGATTCAGGATGACGAGCAGTACTTC
TRBJ1-1 | - | TRBV29-1 | few | CSVEHSEAFF | TGCAGCGTTGAACACAGTGAAGCTTTCTTT
TRBJ2-5 | TRBD2 | TRBV7-3 | - | CASSSLAGGKETQYF | TGTGCCAGCAGCTCGTTGGCGGGAGGAAAAGAGACCCAGTACTTC
TRBJ2-3 | TRBD2 | TRBV3-1/TRBV3-2 | - | CASSQTSGLGTQYF | TGTGCCAGCAGCCAGACTAGCGGGTTAGGTACGCAGTATTTT
TRBJ1-1 | TRBD1 | TRBV6-2/TRBV6-3 | few | CASSDPGQGPTEAFF | TGTGCCAGCAGCGATCCGGGACAGGGGCCCACTGAAGCTTTCTTT
TRBJ1-4 | - | TRBV28 | once | CACRGGAREEKLFF | TGTGCCTGCCGAGGGGGGGCACGGGAGGAAAAACTGTTTTTT
TRBJ1-1 | TRBD1 | TRBV19 | - | CASSRRTGGNTEAFF | TGTGCCAGTAGTAGACGGACAGGCGGGAACACTGAAGCTTTCTTT
TRBJ2-5 | - | TRBV5-1 | - | CASSLGPGNTETQYF | TGCGCCAGCAGCTTGGGTCCAGGGAATACAGAGACCCAGTACTTC
TRBJ2-1 | TRBD2 | TRBV13 | - | CASSLGLAGGVNEQFF | TGTGCCAGCAGCTTAGGGCTAGCGGGAGGTGTAAATGAGCAGTTCTTC
TRBJ1-3 | - | TRBV6-1 | - | CASSEAGGAGNTIYF | TGTGCCAGCAGTGAAGCAGGGGGGGCTGGAAACACCATATATTTT
TRBJ1-2 | TRBD1 | TRBV18 | - | CASSETGDGYTF | TGTGCCAGCTCCGAAACAGGGGATGGCTACACCTTC
TRBJ1-2 | - | TRBV4-3 | - | CASSQSLSRGGYTF | TGCGCCAGCAGCCAATCCCTGAGCAGGGGCGGCTACACCTTC
TRBJ2-3 | - | TRBV7-3 | - | CASREGGAGKDTQYF | TGTGCCAGCAGAGAAGGGGGCGCGGGGAAAGATACGCAGTATTTT
TRBJ1-1 | TRBD1 | TRBV6-1 | - | CASSDGDSYTEAFF | TGTGCCAGCAGTGACGGGGACAGCTACACTGAAGCTTTCTTT
TRBJ2-6 | - | TRBV5-8 | - | CASSLRGGGANVLTF | TGTGCCAGCAGCTTGAGGGGCGGTGGGGCCAACGTCCTGACTTTC